The entry below describes one T cell receptor beta chain. Its matching antigen is unknown. RNA transcripts were the template for amplifying TCR beta CDR3 regions. Initially, a first-round RT-PCR of the TCR CDR3 employed the HTBI primer set. TCRdb reprocessed the multiplex PCR reads via MiXCR and lists one record per CDR3 protein. The data show a few hundred thousand distinct CDR3 sequences, roughly 50% seen once. This record comes from a study of T cells in Graves' hyperthyroidism and ophthalmopathy. Study conclusions and caveats: Separation of ophthalmopathy from stable hyperthyroidism was achieved by a 13 V-J model. Ophthalmopathy was identified by the model a median approximately 6.4 months ahead of onset.

Patients with uncontrolled infections, other autoimmune diseases, pregnancy or lactation were excluded. The germline V gene has CDR1 KGHDR and CDR2 SFDVKD. This CDR3 comprises 15 residues. V was pared by 4 bases and J by 3 bases, with 14 bases between. This clonotype was sampled from a woman under 30 with Graves' hyperthyroidism. The V call is TRBV24-1, the J call TRBJ2-5; the D is unclear. What was sequenced was peripheral blood or thyroid tissue (not recorded which). The CDR3 DNA sequence: TGTGCCACCAGTGACCCCGGGTCAGATAAAGAGACCCAGTACTTC. Translating it yields CATSDPGSDKETQYF.